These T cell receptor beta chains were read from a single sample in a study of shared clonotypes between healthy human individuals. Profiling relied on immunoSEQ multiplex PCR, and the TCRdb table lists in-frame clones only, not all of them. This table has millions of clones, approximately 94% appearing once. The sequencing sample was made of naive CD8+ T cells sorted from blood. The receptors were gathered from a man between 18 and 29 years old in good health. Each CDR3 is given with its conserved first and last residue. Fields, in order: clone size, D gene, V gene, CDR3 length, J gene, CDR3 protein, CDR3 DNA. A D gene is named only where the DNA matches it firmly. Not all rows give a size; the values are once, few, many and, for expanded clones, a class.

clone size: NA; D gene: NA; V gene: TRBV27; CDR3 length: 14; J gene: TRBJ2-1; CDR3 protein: CASSLRDSSNEQFF; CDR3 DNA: TGTGCCAGCAGTTTACGGGACTCCTCGAATGAGCAGTTCTTC
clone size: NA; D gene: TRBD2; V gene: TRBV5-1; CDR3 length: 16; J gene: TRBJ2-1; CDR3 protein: CASRLAGESSYNEQFF; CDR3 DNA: TGCGCCAGCAGACTAGCGGGGGAGAGCTCCTACAATGAGCAGTTCTTC
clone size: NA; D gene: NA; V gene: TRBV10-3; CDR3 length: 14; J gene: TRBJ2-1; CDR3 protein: CATRGGPTYNEQFF; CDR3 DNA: TGTGCCACCAGGGGGGGGCCCACCTACAATGAGCAGTTCTTC
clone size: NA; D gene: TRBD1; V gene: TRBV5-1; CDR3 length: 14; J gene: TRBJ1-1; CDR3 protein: CASSLWPGQEEAFF; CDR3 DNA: TGCGCCAGCAGCTTGTGGCCGGGACAGGAGGAAGCTTTCTTT
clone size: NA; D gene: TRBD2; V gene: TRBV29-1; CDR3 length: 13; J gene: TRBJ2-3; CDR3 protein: CSARLASTDTQYF; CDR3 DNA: TGCAGCGCCAGACTAGCGAGCACAGATACGCAGTATTTT
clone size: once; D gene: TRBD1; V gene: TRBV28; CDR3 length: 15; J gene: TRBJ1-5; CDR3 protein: CASSLQGDSNQPQHF; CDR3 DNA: TGTGCCAGCAGTCTTCAGGGGGACAGCAATCAGCCCCAGCATTTT
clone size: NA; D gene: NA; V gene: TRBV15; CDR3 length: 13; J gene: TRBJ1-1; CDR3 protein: CATAPRRVGEAFF; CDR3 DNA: TGTGCCACCGCGCCGCGACGTGTCGGTGAAGCTTTCTTT
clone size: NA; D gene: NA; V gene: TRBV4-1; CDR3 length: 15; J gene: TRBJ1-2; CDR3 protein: CASSQGKGPTYGYTF; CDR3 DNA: TGCGCCAGCAGCCAAGGAAAGGGGCCGACTTATGGCTACACCTTC
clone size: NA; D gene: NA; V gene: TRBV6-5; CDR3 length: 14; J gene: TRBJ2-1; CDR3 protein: CASSSGPSYNEQFF; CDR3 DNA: TGTGCCAGCAGCAGCGGTCCATCCTACAATGAGCAGTTCTTC
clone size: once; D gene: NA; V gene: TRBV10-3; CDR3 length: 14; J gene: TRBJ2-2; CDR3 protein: CAISEDTHTGELFF; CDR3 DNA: TGTGCCATCAGTGAGGACACTCACACCGGGGAGCTGTTTTTT
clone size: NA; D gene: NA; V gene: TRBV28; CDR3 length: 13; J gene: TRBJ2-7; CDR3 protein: CASSLRRDHEQYF; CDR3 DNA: TGTGCCAGCAGTTTACGCAGGGACCACGAGCAGTACTTC
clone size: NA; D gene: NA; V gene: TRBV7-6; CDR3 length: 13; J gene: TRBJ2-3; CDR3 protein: CASSLEEADTQYF; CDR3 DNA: TGTGCCAGCAGCTTAGAAGAGGCAGATACGCAGTATTTT
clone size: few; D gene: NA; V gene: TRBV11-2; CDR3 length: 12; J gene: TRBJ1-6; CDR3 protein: CASSQGDSPLHF; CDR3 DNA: TGTGCCAGCAGCCAGGGTGATTCACCCCTCCACTTT
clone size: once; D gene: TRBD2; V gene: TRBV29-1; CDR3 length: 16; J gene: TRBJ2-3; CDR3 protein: CSVDSPAGGQGDTQYF; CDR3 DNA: TGCAGCGTTGATTCGCCAGCGGGGGGGCAGGGAGATACGCAGTATTTT
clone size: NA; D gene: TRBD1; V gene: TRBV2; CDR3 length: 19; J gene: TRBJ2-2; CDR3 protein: CASSDRRDRGPDDVGELFF; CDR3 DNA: TGTGCCAGCAGTGACCGGAGGGACAGGGGCCCGGATGACGTCGGGGAGCTGTTTTTT
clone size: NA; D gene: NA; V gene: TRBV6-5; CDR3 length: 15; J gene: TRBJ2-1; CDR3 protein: CASSYAWEVRNEQFF; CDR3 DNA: TGTGCCAGCAGTTATGCATGGGAGGTTCGCAATGAGCAGTTCTTC
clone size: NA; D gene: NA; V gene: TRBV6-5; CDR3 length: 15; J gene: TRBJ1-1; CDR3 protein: CASRRTEMMNTEAFF; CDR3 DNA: TGCGCCAGCAGACGGACAGAGATGATGAACACTGAAGCTTTCTTT
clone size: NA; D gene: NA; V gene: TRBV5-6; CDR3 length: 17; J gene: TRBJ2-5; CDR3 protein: CASSPEVGMGLSETQYF; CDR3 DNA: TGTGCCAGCAGCCCTGAGGTCGGTATGGGTCTGTCGGAGACCCAGTACTTC
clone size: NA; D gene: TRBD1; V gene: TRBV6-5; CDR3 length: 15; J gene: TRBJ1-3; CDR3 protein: CASSYGTGAGNTIYF; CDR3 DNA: TGTGCCAGCAGTTACGGAACAGGGGCTGGAAACACCATATATTTT
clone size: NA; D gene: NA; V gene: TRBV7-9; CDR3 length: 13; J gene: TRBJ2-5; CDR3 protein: CASSDSGQETQYF; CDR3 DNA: TGTGCCAGCAGCGACTCGGGACAAGAGACCCAGTACTTC
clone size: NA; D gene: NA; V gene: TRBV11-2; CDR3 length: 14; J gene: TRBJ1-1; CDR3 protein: CASSSTARNTEAFF; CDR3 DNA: TGTGCCAGCAGCTCGACGGCCCGGAACACTGAAGCTTTCTTT
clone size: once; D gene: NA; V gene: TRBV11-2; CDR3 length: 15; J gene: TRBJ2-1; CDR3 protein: CASSSGLYSYNEQFF; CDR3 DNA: TGTGCCAGCAGCTCGGGCCTATACTCCTACAATGAGCAGTTCTTC
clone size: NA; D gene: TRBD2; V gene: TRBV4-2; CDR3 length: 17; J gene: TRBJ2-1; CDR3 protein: CASSQYQLAETYNEQFF; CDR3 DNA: TGTGCCAGCAGCCAATATCAGCTAGCGGAGACGTACAATGAGCAGTTCTTC
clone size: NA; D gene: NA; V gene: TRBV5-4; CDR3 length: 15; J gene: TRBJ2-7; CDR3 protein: CASSLELGRFYEQYF; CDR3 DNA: TGTGCCAGCAGCTTGGAGCTGGGGCGCTTTTACGAGCAGTACTTC